The entry that follows covers one T cell receptor (beta chain) sequence. The record originates from a study of blood T cell repertoires in COVID-19. About the study: Whether acute or convalescent, the COVID-19 samples came from the United States, Italy and Spain. T cells, B-cell-depleted T cells, or PBMCs provided the cDNA or gDNA that served as material.

The V end lost 6 bases, the J end lost 10 bases, and 16 bases lay between the germline ends. The CDR3 runs to 13 residues. Per the original methods: Amplifying reference gene primers gave estimates of nucleated cell counts. Assay: immunoSEQ multiplex PCR; the TCRdb copy retains only in-frame clones and omits some. D and trimming were read from the DNA, whereas the V and J calls and clone size are those reported in that table. The sample contains about 180,000 clones, around 80% of which appear only once. The chain links TRBV12-3 or TRBV12-4 to TRBJ2-1, with D possibly being TRBD1 (5 bases). This clonotype originated in a man in his sixties or seventies with active or convalescent COVID-19. Sequenced material: peripheral blood. Here the CDR3 reads CASSSRDLGEQFF. The CDR3 nucleotides read TGTGCCAGCAGCTCCAGGGATTTGGGGGAGCAGTTCTTC.